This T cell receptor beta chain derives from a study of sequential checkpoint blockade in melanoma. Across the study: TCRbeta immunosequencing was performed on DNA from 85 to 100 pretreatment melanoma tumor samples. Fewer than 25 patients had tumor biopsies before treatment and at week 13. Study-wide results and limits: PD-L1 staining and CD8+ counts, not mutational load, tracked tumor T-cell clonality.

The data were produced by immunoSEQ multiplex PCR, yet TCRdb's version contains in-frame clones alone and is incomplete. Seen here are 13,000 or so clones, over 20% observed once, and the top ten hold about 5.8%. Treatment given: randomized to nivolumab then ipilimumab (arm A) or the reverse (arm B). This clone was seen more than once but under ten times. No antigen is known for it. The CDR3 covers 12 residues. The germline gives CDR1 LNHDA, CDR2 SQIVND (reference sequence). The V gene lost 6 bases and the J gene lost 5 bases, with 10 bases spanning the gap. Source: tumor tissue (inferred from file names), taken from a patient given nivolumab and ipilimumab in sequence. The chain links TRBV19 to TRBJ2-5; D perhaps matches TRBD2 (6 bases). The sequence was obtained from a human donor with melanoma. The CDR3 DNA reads TGTGCCAGTAGACAGGCGGGGGAGACCCAGTACTTC. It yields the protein CASRQAGETQYF.